This entry lists 9 T cell receptor beta chains sequenced from one sample in a study of identical twins. TCRdb recomputed calls from the 5' RACE reads with MiXCR, one row per CDR3 protein. The table lists around 250,000 distinct CDR3 sequences, approximately 12% of them singletons. These data were also filed under a second study, of yellow fever vaccine responses in identical twins.

Sequencing was performed on memory (CD45RO+) T cells sorted from blood. Receptors were obtained from a woman younger than 35 in good health.

This clonotype was seen many times. V is TRBV3-1 and J is TRBJ2-3; 10 bases align to TRBD2. The CDR3 contains 17 residues. Germline CDR1 LGHDT, CDR2 YNNKEL (reference sequence). Unmatched junction bases numbered 8, after V lost 4 bases and J lost 1 base. As DNA, the CDR3 is TGTGCCAGCAGCCCGGCCTCTAGCGGGGGAGGCACAGATACGCAGTATTTT. Encoded protein: CASSPASSGGGTDTQYF.

This clonotype appeared a few times. This chain connects TRBV9 to TRBJ2-3; 10 bases fit TRBD2. In germline, CDR1 is SGDLS, CDR2 YYNGEE. The length of the CDR3 is 17 residues. The junction had 11 bases not matched to a gene; V was cut back by 1 base and J by 6 bases. The DNA for the CDR3 is TGTGCCAGCAGCGTAACTAGCGGGGCCCCCTCCTTCGATACGCAGTATTTT. Translation: CASSVTSGAPSFDTQYF.

This clonotype was observed at least ten times. This chain links TRBV5-6 with TRBJ1-6; no firm D call. The CDR3 is 14 amino acids. V was cut by 3 bases and J by 4 bases, with 8 bases left in between. The germline gives CDR1 SGHDT, CDR2 YYEEEE. The CDR3 is CASSSGFYNSPLHF. The DNA for the CDR3 is TGTGCCAGCAGCTCGGGCTTTTATAATTCACCCCTCCACTTT.

The V and J genes are TRBV6-1 and TRBJ2-3, with TRBD2 matching over 14 bases. The CDR3 is made up of 17 amino acids. The germline V gene has CDR1 MNHNS and CDR2 SASEGT. V shed 3 bases, J shed 5 bases, and the junction held 7 bases outside the gene matches. CDR3 sequence (DNA): TGTGCCAGCAGTGAGCGGGGACTAGCGGGAGTCAGAGATACGCAGTATTTT. As protein: CASSERGLAGVRDTQYF.

This clonotype has a handful of counts. The J gene is TRBJ2-7, the V gene TRBV7-9; TRBD1 is a possible D gene (5 bases). Germline values: CDR1 SEHNR, CDR2 FQNEAQ (reference sequence). The CDR3 spans 14 residues. Between the trimmed V and J ends, which lost 6 bases and 0 bases, there was a span of 12 bases. The CDR3 sequence is CASRQQESSYEQYF. Here the CDR3 DNA reads TGTGCCAGCAGGCAACAGGAATCCTCCTACGAGCAGTACTTC.

This clonotype appeared a few times. The chain links TRBV28 to TRBJ2-3, with D maybe TRBD2 (5 bases). V lost 6 bases and J lost 1, with 17 bases in between. Germline values: CDR1 MDHEN, CDR2 SYDVKM. CDR3 length: 16 amino acids. This CDR3 is CASRGVASGGTDTQYF. CDR3 sequence (DNA): TGTGCCAGCAGGGGAGTGGCCTCCGGGGGCACAGATACGCAGTATTTT.

This chain connects TRBV5-4 to TRBJ2-4; D gene uncertain. The CDR3 sequence is 12 residues long. Germline values: CDR1 SGHNT, CDR2 YYREEE (reference sequence). V was trimmed by 5 bases and J by 3 bases, leaving 6 bases between them. DNA for the CDR3: TGTGCCAGCAGAAGGGACAAAAACATTCAGTACTTC. Translated, it gives CASRRDKNIQYF.

This clonotype was seen a handful of times. This chain connects TRBV5-6 to TRBJ2-5, with D possibly TRBD1 on 6 matching bases. V lost 5 bases and J lost 9, with 17 bases in between. Looked up from germline, CDR1 is SGHDT and CDR2 is YYEEEE. The CDR3 consists of 13 residues. CDR3 protein: CASSRYTGSSQYF. DNA for the CDR3: TGTGCCAGCAGTCGTTATACAGGGAGTTCCCAGTACTTC.

The CDR3 nucleotides are TGTGCCAGCACGGGACAGGGAACCGGGGAGCTGTTTTTT. It yields the protein CASTGQGTGELFF. The V gene is TRBV2, the J gene TRBJ2-2, with TRBD1 matching over 9 bases. The ends lost 7 bases at V and 5 bases at J; junction bases unmatched: 2. Germline V lookup: CDR1 SNHLY, CDR2 FYNNEI. CDR3 length equals 13 residues.